This TCR beta chain was documented in a study of T-cell reconstitution after alpha-beta-depleted transplantation in children. V was shortened by 4 bases and J by 10 bases, with 17 bases between the two germline ends. The CDR3 is 15 amino acids. Germline CDR1 is MNHEY and CDR2 is SMNVEV (reference sequence). This sample's TCRbeta library carried unique molecular identifier barcodes. One entry per CDR3 protein, called by TCRdb with MiXCR from the PCR reads. The sample consists of 300,000 to 400,000 distinct CDR3 sequences, about an eighth of them appearing once. This chain joins TRBV27 and TRBJ1-6; TRBD1 might be the D (6 bases). The starting material was PBMCs, obtained from the stem cell graft. The receptor's source is a human donor who donated a stem cell graft to a child with Fanconi anemia. This CDR3 is CASSWGHGLISPLHF. CDR3 in DNA: TGTGCCAGCAGTTGGGGACATGGACTCATCTCACCCCTCCACTTT.